Reported below is one T cell receptor (beta chain). In the authors' workflow: Researchers report that nucleated cell counts were estimated from reference gene primer amplification. The assay was immunoSEQ multiplex PCR, and TCRdb's table has in-frame clones only and misses some. V, J and clone size are taken as reported in that table, and D and trimming were inferred from the DNA itself. The sample contains roughly 200,000 clones, roughly 82% of which appear only once. The data stem from a study of blood T cell repertoires in COVID-19. CDR3 length equals 17 residues. Germline V gene sequence: CDR1 MNHNS, CDR2 SASEGT. V gave up 4 bases and J gave up 8 bases; unmatched junction bases: 18. Adults between about 18 and 89 years of age took part from some 25 US areas.

Sequencing was carried out using PBMCs or T cells enriched from blood (not recorded which). The V and J genes are TRBV6-1 and TRBJ1-1; TRBD1 matches 8 bases. The sequence derives from a woman in her 30s who had recovered from COVID-19. The CDR3 loop is CASSADARGGQAPEAFF. In DNA form, the CDR3 reads TGTGCCAGCAGTGCCGACGCACGAGGGGGACAGGCCCCCGAAGCTTTCTTT.